A single sample gave rise to the 9 T cell receptor beta chains below, sequenced in a study of blood T cell repertoires in COVID-19. The repertoire was sequenced with immunoSEQ multiplex PCR; TCRdb's copy has only in-frame clones and lacks some. Of about 260,000 clones in the sample, around 88% were seen once. Material for sequencing was PBMCs or T cells enriched from blood (not recorded which). The receptor set was obtained from a woman aged 40 to 50 with acute COVID-19.

V is TRBV9 and J is TRBJ1-1; D is possibly TRBD1 (5 bases). The germline V gene has CDR1 SGDLS and CDR2 YYNGEE. The CDR3 spans 15 residues. Trimming removed 2 bases at V and 8 bases at J, with 19 bases between. The CDR3 sequence: CASSVRPGREGEAFF. CDR3 in DNA: TGTGCCAGCAGCGTTCGGCCCGGTCGGGAGGGGGAAGCTTTCTTT.

V and J are TRBV9 and TRBJ1-2; TRBD1 is a possible D gene (5 bases). V dropped 2 bases and J dropped 4 bases, with 27 bases sitting between them. Germline-derived CDR1 and CDR2 are SGDLS and YYNGEE. This CDR3 region has 19 residues. DNA for the CDR3: TGTGCCAGCAGCGTTAAGGCCCGACTTAAGACAGTGGTACCCTATGGCTACACCTTC. This sequence encodes CASSVKARLKTVVPYGYTF.

The V and J genes are TRBV14 and TRBJ1-2; D is perhaps TRBD1 (6 bases). Trimming left V 0 bases short and J 8 bases short, with 13 bases between. Germline V lookup: CDR1 SGHDN, CDR2 FVKESK. This CDR3 has 14 amino acids. The CDR3 loop is CASSQEIRGQGYTF. The CDR3 coding sequence is TGTGCCAGCAGCCAAGAGATCCGGGGACAAGGCTACACCTTC.

This clone was seen just once. The chain employs TRBV28 and TRBJ2-1, with D unresolved. V dropped 5 bases and J dropped 0 bases, with 17 bases sitting between them. This CDR3 is built from 17 residues. Germline CDR1 is MDHEN and CDR2 is SYDVKM. CDR3 coding DNA: TGTGCCAGCAGTGTAAGTAGTGCGGAAAGCTCCTACAATGAGCAGTTCTTC. This encodes CASSVSSAESSYNEQFF. The full variable domain, in which reference TRBV28 and TRBJ2-1 provide the parts outside the CDR3, is DVKVTQSSRYLVKRTGEKVFLECVQDMDHENMFWYRQDPGLGLRLIYFSYDVKMKEKGDIPEGYSVSREKKERFSLILESASTNQTSMYLCASSVSSAESSYNEQFFGPGTRLTVL.

The chain is built from TRBV14 and TRBJ1-1; D is ambiguous. Germline-derived CDR1 and CDR2 are SGHDN and FVKESK. The V end was cut by 1 base, the J end by 9 bases, with 9 bases between. The CDR3 contains 12 residues. The CDR3 loop is CASSQVESQAFF. In DNA form, the CDR3 reads TGTGCCAGCAGCCAAGTGGAGTCACAAGCTTTCTTT.

The chain employs TRBV5-1 and TRBJ1-1; a weak D match, TRBD1 (6 bases). CDR1 and CDR2 from the germline V gene are SGHRS and YFSETQ. V lost 1 base and J lost 4, with 20 bases in between. The CDR3 has 17 amino acids. CDR3 protein: CASSLTLTGLGGTEAFF. The CDR3 DNA is TGCGCCAGCAGCTTGACCCTAACAGGGTTAGGCGGCACTGAAGCTTTCTTT.

The chain is built from TRBV5-1 and TRBJ1-4, with D perhaps matching TRBD1 (5 bases). Germline V gives CDR1 SGHRS, CDR2 YFSETQ. V was pared by 2 bases and J by 6 bases, with 17 bases between. The CDR3 loop spans 16 amino acids. CDR3 coding DNA: TGCGCCAGCAGCTTCGCCCGTGGGCTCAGGGATGAAAAACTGTTTTTT. It codes for CASSFARGLRDEKLFF.

This sequence joins TRBV12-3 or TRBV12-4 and TRBJ2-7; a weak D match, TRBD1 (8 bases). The V end was cut by 5 bases, the J end by 6 bases, with 14 bases between. This CDR3 comprises 13 residues. DNA of the CDR3: TGTGCCAGCAGTCCAACAGGGGGGGGCGAGCAGTACGTC. It specifies CASSPTGGGEQYV.

This chain links TRBV30 with TRBJ2-2; unclear D gene. Germline values: CDR1 GTSNPN, CDR2 SVGIG (reference sequence). V lost 1 base and J 0 bases, leaving 6 bases between the germline ends. This CDR3 is built from 14 residues. Here the CDR3 DNA reads TGTGCCTGGAGTGCGCAGACGAACACCGGGGAGCTGTTTTTT. This gives the protein CAWSAQTNTGELFF.